Sequencing of this TCR beta chain was carried out in a study of cytomegalovirus exposure and HLA in healthy donors. PCR primers comprised 60 Vbeta and 13 Jbeta primers. Original handling: Later reanalysis found around 80 million unique TCR beta chains, some 10 million of them shared. The data were produced by immunoSEQ multiplex PCR, yet TCRdb's version contains in-frame clones alone and is incomplete. Clone size and the V and J calls come from that table; the DNA yielded D and trimming. The table shows 150,000 to 200,000 clones, with approximately 80% occurring only once. Germline lookup yields CDR1 MNHEY and CDR2 SMNVEV (reference sequence). With 6 bases clipped from V and 5 bases from J, the junction kept 10 bases outside the gene matches. There are 15 residues in the CDR3.

Sequencing was performed on PBMCs. The genes are TRBV27 and TRBJ2-1; TRBD2 agrees at 7 bases. This sequence was found in a woman between 45 and 65 years old in good health and CMV-seropositive. This CDR3 reads CASRWGTNINNEQFF. CDR3 nucleotides: TGTGCCAGCAGATGGGGGACTAACATCAACAATGAGCAGTTCTTC.